In its sample, the clone carrying this T cell receptor beta chain was seen once. No antigen is known for it. Libraries were prepared by immunoSEQ multiplex PCR; TCRdb keeps only in-frame clonotypes and omits some of them. The sample comprises 25,000 to 35,000 clones, approximately 86% of which are singletons, and over 7.5% rests with the top ten. CD4+ cells and CD8+ cells were each obtained through positive magnetic bead selection, and their purity was assessed by flow cytometry. V gave up 0 bases and J gave up 3 bases; unmatched junction bases: 5. Germline V lookup: CDR1 LNHNV, CDR2 YYDKDF (reference sequence). This CDR3 has 18 residues. These data come from a study of somatic mutations in cytotoxic T cells in rheumatoid arthritis. Overall study context: Patient blood, which was peripheral blood collected as 30 ml EDTA, was drawn right after diagnosis and before any treatment started. At nearly 100% purity, some V beta antibody-stained T-cell populations were flow-sorted, and these included V beta1+ cells that were sequenced for TCRB.

Broader study findings: No antigen targets were known for the expanded CD8+ clones.

This chain joins TRBV15 and TRBJ2-7, with 16 bases identical to TRBD2. The origin of this receptor is an adult with rheumatoid arthritis. The sample comprised CD8+ T cells sorted from blood. CDR3 loop: CATSRDRGLAGGLYEQYF. CDR3 nucleotides: TGTGCCACCAGCAGAGATCGGGGACTAGCGGGAGGGCTCTACGAGCAGTACTTC.